A selection of T cell receptor beta chains follows, all from one sample in a study of OX40 agonist ivuxolimab in advanced cancers. Only in-frame clones appear in the TCRdb table, and some are missing; sequencing was by immunoSEQ multiplex PCR. The sample consists of 65,000 to 80,000 clones, 85% to 95% of them appearing once. The sample in question was CD4+ or CD8+ T cells sorted from blood, obtained in a trial of the OX40 agonist ivuxolimab. The receptors originated from an adult with an advanced solid tumor such as melanoma, head and neck, liver or kidney cancer. The CDR3 runs from the conserved cysteine through the conserved F or W. D genes are given only for firm matches.

v_call: TRBV4-1; j_call: TRBJ1-2; d_call: -; cdr3_aa: CASSQADSRRGDGYTF; cdr3_nt: TGCGCCAGCAGCCAAGCGGACTCCCGGCGGGGAGATGGCTACACCTTC
v_call: TRBV5-6; j_call: TRBJ2-1; d_call: -; cdr3_aa: CASRRGPSYNEQFF; cdr3_nt: TGTGCCAGTAGGAGGGGACCGTCCTACAATGAGCAGTTCTTC
v_call: TRBV27; j_call: TRBJ2-7; d_call: TRBD1; cdr3_aa: CASSLGTVPNEQYF; cdr3_nt: TGTGCCAGCAGTTTAGGGACAGTTCCCAACGAGCAGTACTTC
v_call: TRBV10-3; j_call: TRBJ1-5; d_call: -; cdr3_aa: CAISESPGNGQPQHF; cdr3_nt: TGTGCCATCAGTGAGTCCCCGGGCAACGGTCAGCCCCAGCATTTT
v_call: TRBV13; j_call: TRBJ2-7; d_call: -; cdr3_aa: CASSPRQMEYEQYF; cdr3_nt: TGTGCCAGCAGCCCCCGACAGATGGAGTACGAGCAGTACTTC
v_call: TRBV5-1; j_call: TRBJ2-3; d_call: TRBD1; cdr3_aa: CASSLSQGRTDTQYF; cdr3_nt: TGCGCCAGCAGCTTGTCACAGGGGCGCACAGATACGCAGTATTTT
v_call: TRBV6-5; j_call: TRBJ2-7; d_call: TRBD1; cdr3_aa: CASSYSDRAYEQYF; cdr3_nt: TGTGCCAGCAGTTACTCTGACAGGGCCTACGAGCAGTACTTC
v_call: TRBV27; j_call: TRBJ2-7; d_call: -; cdr3_aa: CASSFATGSYEQYF; cdr3_nt: TGTGCCAGCAGCTTCGCAACCGGCTCCTACGAGCAGTACTTC
v_call: TRBV19; j_call: TRBJ1-2; d_call: -; cdr3_aa: CASSEQAAAQHYGYTF; cdr3_nt: TGTGCCAGTAGTGAACAGGCGGCCGCACAACACTATGGCTACACCTTC
v_call: TRBV5-6; j_call: TRBJ2-7; d_call: TRBD2; cdr3_aa: CASSLNLAGREQYF; cdr3_nt: TGTGCCAGCAGCTTGAACCTAGCGGGGCGGGAGCAGTACTTC
v_call: TRBV2; j_call: TRBJ2-1; d_call: -; cdr3_aa: CASSDRNEQFF; cdr3_nt: TGTGCCAGCAGTGACCGCAATGAGCAGTTCTTC
v_call: TRBV27; j_call: TRBJ2-2; d_call: -; cdr3_aa: CASSPSGVQGGELFF; cdr3_nt: TGTGCCAGCAGTCCATCGGGGGTTCAAGGCGGGGAGCTGTTTTTT
v_call: TRBV18; j_call: TRBJ2-7; d_call: -; cdr3_aa: CASSGITYEQYF; cdr3_nt: TGTGCCAGCTCTGGGATAACCTACGAGCAGTACTTC
v_call: TRBV6-5; j_call: TRBJ1-2; d_call: TRBD1; cdr3_aa: CASSSTGGHGDGYTF; cdr3_nt: TGTGCCAGCAGTTCGACAGGGGGCCATGGGGATGGCTACACCTTC
v_call: TRBV27; j_call: TRBJ1-1; d_call: -; cdr3_aa: CASSTFTGNTEAFF; cdr3_nt: TGTGCCAGCAGTACCTTCACAGGGAACACTGAAGCTTTCTTT
v_call: TRBV4-3; j_call: TRBJ2-7; d_call: -; cdr3_aa: CASSQGAFSGSGSYEQYF; cdr3_nt: TGCGCCAGCAGCCAAGGGGCCTTCTCAGGGTCGGGCTCCTACGAGCAGTACTTC
v_call: TRBV11-2; j_call: TRBJ1-1; d_call: TRBD1; cdr3_aa: CASSLGTGRGTEAFF; cdr3_nt: TGTGCCAGCAGCCTCGGGACAGGACGAGGGACTGAAGCTTTCTTT